This T cell receptor beta chain was obtained from a study of blood T cell repertoires in COVID-19. The method was immunoSEQ multiplex PCR; TCRdb's version includes in-frame clones alone and lacks a portion of them. The sample carries over 300,000 clones, nearly 90% recorded once. The CDR3 covers 13 residues. V was trimmed by 4 bases and J by 4 bases, leaving 10 bases between them. Germline CDR1 and CDR2: SGHTA and FQGNSA. This clonotype originated in a man aged 18 to 30 with active or convalescent COVID-19. Sequencing input: peripheral blood. The genes are TRBV7-2 and TRBJ2-5; TRBD1 might be the D (5 bases). The CDR3 nucleotides read TGTGCCAGCAGCTATCCTCAGGGAGAGACCCAGTACTTC. Its translation: CASSYPQGETQYF.